This record concerns one T cell receptor (beta chain) sequence. V was pared by 0 bases and J by 7 bases, with 13 bases between. Germline V gene sequence: CDR1 SGHRS, CDR2 YFSETQ. The CDR3 extends over 14 amino acids. The data stem from a study of blood T cell repertoires in COVID-19. Under the authors' procedure: Using reference gene primer amplification, nucleated cell counts were estimated. TCRdb's copy holds only in-frame clones and misses some; the assay was immunoSEQ multiplex PCR. That table gives V, J and clone size, and the DNA gave D and trimming. This table has about 210,000 clones, about 90% appearing once.

The V and J genes are TRBV5-1 and TRBJ1-1; possible D gene TRBD1, 5 bases. This receptor was taken from a woman in her seventies with acute or convalescent COVID-19. The source material was peripheral blood. CDR3 region: CASSLVTAGGEAFF. CDR3 nucleotides: TGCGCCAGCAGCTTGGTGACAGCGGGAGGTGAAGCTTTCTTT.